Each of the 27 T cell receptor beta chains below was sequenced from the same sample in a study of tumor and adjacent non-tumor tissue in lung cancer. A modified ARM-PCR protocol with three rounds of nested PCR amplified TCRbeta. TCRdb fed the multiplex PCR reads into MiXCR, producing one record per CDR3 protein. The repertoire consists of 70,000 to 90,000 distinct CDR3 sequences, with about three quarters occurring once and the leading ten covering more than 10%. This sample's RNA came from whole unsorted tissue. Sequences were obtained from lung tumor tissue. Source of these receptors: a woman in her forties or fifties with non-small cell lung cancer.

This clonotype has ten or more counts. In nucleotides, the CDR3 is TGTGCCAGCAGTGAAGCTTCACCCCTCCACTTT. It specifies CASSEASPLHF. The chain recombines TRBV6-1 with TRBJ1-6; D ambiguous. The CDR3 extends over 11 amino acids. Germline V gene sequence: CDR1 MNHNS, CDR2 SASEGT. The V gene lost 0 bases and the J gene lost 9 bases, with 0 bases spanning the gap.

As for this clonotype: A single base separates this from a much larger clone, so it may be a read error. J is TRBJ2-5 and V is TRBV5-1; TRBD1 might be the D (7 bases). Germline V CDR1 and CDR2: SGHRS, YFSETQ. The CDR3 sequence is 14 residues long. Here the CDR3 reads CVSSLAPGGETQYF. DNA of the CDR3: TGCGTCAGCAGCTTGGCCCCAGGGGGGGAGACCCAGTACTTC.

The chain employs TRBV6-1 and TRBJ1-5, with unresolved D. CDR1 and CDR2 (germline): MNHNS, SASEGT. Deletions cut 3 bases from V and 3 bases from J, with 6 bases between. This CDR3 comprises 13 residues. The CDR3 sequence is CASSDRDNQPQHF. CDR3 DNA sequence: TGTGCCAGCAGTGATAGGGACAATCAGCCCCAGCATTTT.

This clonotype showed up just a few times. This sequence may be a read error, since a much larger clone differs from it by one base. The chain combines TRBV28 with TRBJ2-1; no definite D call. The CDR3 spans 11 residues. The V end lost 2 bases, the J end lost 11 bases, and 7 bases lay between the germline ends. From germline, CDR1 is MDHEN and CDR2 SYDVKM. The CDR3 reads CASSLVTKQFF. The CDR3 DNA reads as TGTGCCAGCAGTTTAGTGACAAAGCAGTTCTTC. Looking up the rest from reference TRBV28 and TRBJ2-1 gives the full variable domain: DVKVTQSSRYLVKRTGEKVFLECVQDMDHENMFWYRQDPGLGLRLIYFSYDVKMKEKGDIPEGYSVSREKKERFSLILESASTNQTSMYLCASSLVTKQFFGPGTRLTVL.

A word on this clonotype: An end of the junction does not agree with germline; a read error may underlie this. The CDR3 DNA follows: TGTGCCAACAGCCCCCGGACTAGCGGGAGGGCATTATGGGAGCAATACTTC. It yields the protein CANSPRTSGRALWEQYF. The rearrangement joins TRBV11-2 to TRBJ2-7; 15 nucleotides align to TRBD2. CDR1 and CDR2 (germline): SGHAT, FQNNGV. This CDR3 spans 17 amino acids.

Comments on this clonotype: This may come from a read error, since a much larger clone is one base off. The chain carries TRBV2 and TRBJ2-3, with 9 bases identical to TRBD2. Germline CDR1 is SNHLY and CDR2 is FYNNEI. V shed 4 bases and J 3 bases; nucleotides not matched to a gene: 8. The CDR3 consists of 16 residues. The CDR3 reads CASSGSSGSPTDTQYF. CDR3 bases: TGTGCCAGCAGTGGGAGTAGCGGGAGTCCGACAGATACGCAGTATTTT.

Regarding this clonotype: Germline and junction disagree at one end, which may indicate a read error. CDR3 residues: CASTSPTTFGPVLTEKLLF. For the CDR3, the DNA is TGTGCCAGCACTTCCCCGACGACGTTTGGACCGGTCCTGACTGAAAAACTGTTATTT. J is TRBJ1-4 and V is TRBV12-3 or TRBV12-4; D call uncertain. CDR3 size: 19 residues.

For this clonotype: A much larger clone differs from this one at a single base, so this may be a read error. This chain links TRBV19 with TRBJ2-1; 8 nucleotides line up with TRBD2. CDR1 and CDR2 from the germline V gene are LNHDA and SQIVND (reference sequence). This CDR3 region has 16 residues. The V segment lost 7 bases and the J segment 3 bases; nucleotides outside the gene matches: 11. The CDR3 sequence: CASIPREGVSYNEQFF. CDR3 nucleotide sequence: TGTGCCAGTATTCCACGGGAGGGGGTGAGCTACAATGAGCAGTTCTTC.

The chain joins TRBV20-1 to TRBJ2-5; TRBD1 matches 10 bases. The CDR3 runs to 14 residues. V lost 5 bases, J lost 7 bases, and 10 bases stayed unmatched. CDR1 and CDR2 (germline): DFQATT, SNEGSKA (reference sequence). The CDR3 sequence: CSASGQGSRGTQYF. The DNA of the CDR3 is TGCAGTGCTTCGGGACAGGGGAGCCGAGGGACCCAGTACTTC.

Concerning this clonotype: The junction differs from germline at one of its ends, possibly a read error. V usage is TRBV11-1 and J usage is TRBJ2-5, with 9 bases fitting TRBD1. The CDR3 is 14 residues long. Germline assignment: CDR1 SGHAT and CDR2 FQDESV (reference sequence). The DNA for the CDR3 is TGTGCCAGCAGCCCGGGACAGGGCATAAAGACCCAGTGCTTC. As protein: CASSPGQGIKTQCF.

Remarks on this clonotype: Given the absence of the conserved phenylalanine or tryptophan at the CDR3 end, a read error is likely. The gene calls are TRBV4-1 and TRBJ2-3, with 9 bases fitting TRBD1. CDR1 is MGHRA and CDR2 is YSYEKL in the germline V gene. CDR3 length: 14 amino acids. The CDR3 reads CASGQRTGADTQYI. CDR3 nucleotides: TGCGCCAGCGGCCAGCGGACAGGGGCAGATACGCAGTATATT.

This clonotype was counted between two and nine times. A much larger clone sits a single nucleotide away, making a read error possible. This CDR3 fails to terminate in the conserved phenylalanine or tryptophan, so it likely reflects a read error. This chain connects TRBV6-1 to TRBJ1-1; a weak D match, TRBD1 (6 bases). Trimming pared 6 bases from V and 10 bases from J, leaving 18 bases between. Germline CDR1 MNHNS, CDR2 SASEGT. There are 13 residues in the CDR3. CDR3 in amino acids: CASRGGAPSGAFS. DNA for the CDR3: TGTGCCAGCAGGGGGGGGGCACCCTCTGGAGCTTTCTCT.

Worth noting for this clonotype: A junction end diverges from the germline sequence, so it may reflect a read error. CDR3 protein: CSVTTSGREGTGELFF. The CDR3 nucleotides are TGCAGTGTTACGACTAGCGGGAGGGAAGGCACCGGGGAGTTGTTTTTT. The chain is built from TRBV20-1 and TRBJ2-2, with 14 nucleotides matching TRBD2. CDR1 DFQATT and CDR2 SNEGSKA come from the germline V gene (reference sequence). This CDR3 has 16 residues.

This clonotype came up many times. A much larger clone lies one base from this, so it may be a read error. The V call is TRBV6-2 or TRBV6-3, the J call TRBJ2-1, with TRBD2 identical over 7 bases. CDR3 length equals 18 residues. Looked up from germline, CDR1 is MNHEY and CDR2 is SVGEGT. J gave up 0 bases and V 7 bases, and 15 bases lay outside the gene matches. The DNA of the CDR3 is TGTGCCAGCAACGACGGAGGGCTAGCGGAGGGCTCCTACAATGAGCAGTTCTTC. Translated, it gives CASNDGGLAEGSYNEQFF.

About this clonotype itself: The junction differs from germline at one of its ends, possibly a read error. The chain has TRBV29-1 and TRBJ2-2, with 7 bases matching TRBD2. Per the germline V gene, CDR1 is SQVTM and CDR2 is ANQGSEA. The CDR3 extends over 16 amino acids. CDR3 nucleotides: TGCAACGTTGAAGCCCCTAGTGGGAGGGCCCCCGGGGAGCTGTTTTTC. Translating it yields CNVEAPSGRAPGELFF.

V usage is TRBV7-8 and J usage is TRBJ2-1, with 10 bases aligning to TRBD2. The germline V gene has CDR1 SGHVS and CDR2 FQNEAQ. The trim removed 10 bases at V and 7 bases at J, leaving 7 bases unmatched. The CDR3 is 13 residues long. In DNA form, the CDR3 reads TGTGCCACCAGGACTAGCGGAGATAATGAGCAGTTCTTC. Translating it yields CATRTSGDNEQFF.

As to this clonotype: This could be a read error, since a much larger clone is one nucleotide away. V usage is TRBV9 and J usage is TRBJ2-3; TRBD2 is a possible D gene (6 bases). The germline gives CDR1 SGDLS, CDR2 YYNGEE. This CDR3 is built from 14 residues. The CDR3 DNA reads as TGTGCCAGGAGCGTAGCGGATAGCACAGATACGCAGTATTTT. This gives the protein CARSVADSTDTQYF.

Notes on this clonotype: The CDR3 ends on some other residue instead of the conserved phenylalanine or tryptophan, so this is likely a read error. For the CDR3, the DNA is TGTGCCAGCAGCTTCTTTGAACATTCGGAAAAACTGTTTTCT. This codes for CASSFFEHSEKLFS. The chain links TRBV5-5 to TRBJ1-4; D not certain. Germline CDR1 SGHKS, CDR2 YYEKEE (reference sequence). This CDR3 has 14 amino acids. The V and J ends lost 2 bases and 8 bases respectively, with 13 bases between them.

A single count supports this clonotype. Here the CDR3 omits its conserved ending phenylalanine or tryptophan, so a read error is the likely source. This chain links TRBV11-2 with TRBJ1-1; D remains unclear. The CDR3 is 14 residues long. The germline V gene has CDR1 SGHAT and CDR2 FQNNGV. The CDR3 DNA follows: TGTGCCAACAGCTTGCTAATACTGGGAACTGAAGCTTTCTTG. This encodes CANSLLILGTEAFL.

A note on this clonotype: A read error may produce the germline difference seen at one junction end. This chain's CDR3 is CASSYFGPRNEVFF. CDR3 bases: TGTGCCAGCAGTTACTTCGGACCGAGGAATGAAGTTTTCTTT. V usage is TRBV6-2 or TRBV6-3 and J usage is TRBJ1-1; no clear D. This CDR3 comprises 14 residues. Germline V lookup: CDR1 MNHEY, CDR2 SVGEGT.

Worth noting for this clonotype: A single base separates this from a much larger clone, so it may be a read error. The missing conserved phenylalanine or tryptophan at the end of this CDR3 makes a read error likely. The V and J genes are TRBV20-1 and TRBJ2-7, with a tentative D call TRBD2 (6 bases). Germline lookup yields CDR1 DFQATT and CDR2 SNEGSKA (reference sequence). V lost 0 bases, J lost 3 bases, and 9 bases lay in between. This CDR3 contains 13 residues. The CDR3 here is CSAREADYYEQYL. In nucleotides, the CDR3 is TGCAGTGCTAGAGAGGCGGACTACTACGAGCAGTACCTC.

With respect to this clonotype: An end of the junction does not agree with germline; a read error may underlie this. V gene TRBV9 combines with J gene TRBJ2-3, with D maybe TRBD2 (7 bases). Germline V CDR1 and CDR2: SGDLS, YYNGEE. The CDR3 totals 16 residues. The CDR3 sequence is CASSPGASGATVTQYF. The DNA for the CDR3 is TGTGCCAGCAGCCCAGGGGCTAGCGGCGCCACAGTTACGCAGTATTTT. The full variable domain, rest sourced from reference TRBV9 and TRBJ2-3, is DSGVTQTPKHLITATGQRVTLRCSPRSGDLSVYWYQQSLDQGLQFLIQYYNGEERAKGNILERFSAQQFPDLHSELNLSSLELGDSALYFCASSPGASGATVTQYFGPGTRLTVL.

About this clonotype: The junction does not match germline at one end; this may be a read error. The gene calls are TRBV29-1 and TRBJ2-7; 8 bases are shared with TRBD2. The CDR3 is 13 residues long. Germline lookup yields CDR1 SQVTM and CDR2 ANQGSEA. CDR3 in amino acids: CIVLTGRGNEQYF. The CDR3 DNA sequence: TGCATCGTCCTTACCGGGAGGGGAAACGAACAGTACTTC.

This sequence joins TRBV5-4 and TRBJ2-2; 10 bases agree with TRBD2. CDR1 is SGHNT and CDR2 is YYREEE in the germline V gene (reference sequence). There are 16 residues in the CDR3. The V and J ends lost 5 bases and 17 bases, in that order; junction bases with no gene match: 21. Written as DNA, the CDR3 is TGTGCCAGCAGTCGAGGGACTAGCGTGGGCACCGGGGAGCCTTTTTTT. Encoded protein: CASSRGTSVGTGEPFF.

Concerning this clonotype itself: A read error is possible here, since a much larger clone lies one base away. The DNA of the CDR3 is TGCGCCAGCAGTTCTCACCCCGGGGAGCTGTTTTTT. Its translation: CASSSHPGELFF. The chain recombines TRBV10-1 with TRBJ2-2, with D unclear. Trimming left V 5 bases short and J 6 bases short, with 7 bases between. This CDR3 comprises 12 residues. Germline V gives CDR1 WNHNN, CDR2 SYGVQD (reference sequence).

Turning to this clonotype: A much larger clone differs from this one at a single base, so this may be a read error. The chain is built from TRBV6-4 and TRBJ2-1; 8 bases fit TRBD2. The CDR3 is 14 residues long. Looked up from germline, CDR1 is MRHNA and CDR2 is SNTAGT. CDR3 protein: CASSDGVAGNEQSF. CDR3 in DNA: TGTGCCAGCAGTGACGGGGTAGCGGGGAATGAGCAGTCCTTC.

Regarding this clonotype: Possible read error: a much larger clone is one base away. The chain uses TRBV20-1 and TRBJ2-1; the D gene is possibly TRBD2 (6 bases). The germline CDR1 and CDR2 sequences are DFQATT and SNEGSKA (reference sequence). The CDR3 is 13 amino acids. The CDR3 nucleotides are TGCGGTGGAGAGGGAGGCGGGCACAATGAGCAGTTCTTC. Amino acids: CGGEGGGHNEQFF.